Sequencing of this TCR beta chain was carried out in a study of Graves' ophthalmopathy and Graves' hyperthyroidism. Regarding the study as a whole: Sensitivity reached 85% to 90% and specificity approximately 81% for a 13-signature model separating ophthalmopathy from stable hyperthyroidism.

Other autoimmune diseases, uncontrolled infections, pregnancy or lactation ruled patients out of participation. The sequenced template was RNA, covering the TCR beta CDR3 region. The authors performed first-round RT-PCR with HTBI primers and then a second-round multiplex PCR. Using its own MiXCR run on the multiplex PCR reads, TCRdb lists one record per CDR3 protein. Found here are some 410,000 distinct CDR3 sequences, under 25% of them singletons; the top ten hold under 3.5%. This CDR3 has 15 residues. Germline V CDR1 and CDR2: SGHVS, FQNEAQ. The V end lost 1 base, the J end lost 1 base, and 10 bases lay between the germline ends. This clonotype was recorded many times. No antigen is known for it.

Sequenced: peripheral blood. The V gene is TRBV7-8, the J gene TRBJ1-1; TRBD1 might be the D (6 bases). This clonotype was sampled from a woman aged 18-29 years with stable Graves' hyperthyroidism. The CDR3 region is CASSLVPTGNTEAFF. Written as DNA, the CDR3 is TGTGCCAGCAGCTTAGTACCGACAGGGAACACTGAAGCTTTCTTT.